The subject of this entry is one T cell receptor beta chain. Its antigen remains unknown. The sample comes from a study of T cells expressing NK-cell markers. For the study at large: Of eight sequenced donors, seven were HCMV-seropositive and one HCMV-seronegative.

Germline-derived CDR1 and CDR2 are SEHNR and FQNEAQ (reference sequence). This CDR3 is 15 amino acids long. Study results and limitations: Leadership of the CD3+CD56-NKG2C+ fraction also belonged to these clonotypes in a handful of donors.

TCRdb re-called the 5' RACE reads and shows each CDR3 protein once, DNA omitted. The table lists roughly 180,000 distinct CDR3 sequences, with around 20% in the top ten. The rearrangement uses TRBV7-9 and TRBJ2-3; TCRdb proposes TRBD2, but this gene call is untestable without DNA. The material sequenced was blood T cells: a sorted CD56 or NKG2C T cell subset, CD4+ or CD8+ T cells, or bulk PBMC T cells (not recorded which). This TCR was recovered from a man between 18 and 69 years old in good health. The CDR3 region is CASSYQLAVTDTQYF.